A selection of T cell receptor beta chains follows, all from one sample in a study of blood T cells in healthy people across ages. A single record per CDR3 protein comes from TCRdb applying MiXCR to the 5' RACE reads. The sample holds 1.5 million to 2 million distinct CDR3 sequences, under 30% seen once. Sequences were obtained from blood. These receptors were taken from a woman aged 30 to 39 in good health. CDR3s include the opening cysteine and the closing phenylalanine or tryptophan. A D gene is named only where the DNA matches it firmly. A row's size may be missing; if present it is once, few, many or a size class.

>TRBJ2-5|-|TRBD1|TRBV7-9
TGTGCCAGCAGCTTTGGGGACAGGATCCGAAAAGAGACCCAGTACTTC
CASSFGDRIRKETQYF
>TRBJ2-1|-|TRBD1|TRBV6-2/TRBV6-3
TGTGCCAGCAGCCAGGACAGGGTACTCTACAATGAGCAGTTCTTC
CASSQDRVLYNEQFF
>TRBJ1-5|-|-|TRBV20-1
TGCAGTGCTTCAGGCGGGCAGGCCAATCAGCCCCAGCATTTT
CSASGGQANQPQHF
>TRBJ1-1|-|-|TRBV14
TGTGCCAGCAACCAACTCTTGAGGGGCACTGAAGCTTTCTTT
CASNQLLRGTEAFF
>TRBJ1-2|-|-|TRBV10-3
TGTGCCATCAGTGAATCGCCCTCTGGGGAAAGTGGCTACACCTTC
CAISESPSGESGYTF
>TRBJ2-5|-|TRBD1|TRBV7-9
TGTGCCAGCAGCTTCCCGGACAGGGGCCATCAAGAGACCCAGTACTTC
CASSFPDRGHQETQYF
>TRBJ1-4|-|TRBD1|TRBV9
TGTGCCAGCAGCCAAACAGGGGAGATGGCAAAACTGTTTTTT
CASSQTGEMAKLFF
>TRBJ2-1|-|-|TRBV20-1
TGCAGTGCTACCCGCCTTGTGGGGAAGGGAGACAATGAGCAGTTCTTC
CSATRLVGKGDNEQFF
>TRBJ2-5|few|TRBD2|TRBV7-2
TGTGCCAGCAGCCCGAAAGGCGGGGGGAAACAAATCCTCCGGGAGACCCAGTACTTC
CASSPKGGGKQILRETQYF
>TRBJ1-1|few|-|TRBV20-1
TGCAGTGCTAGACCTGGGGGAGCCTTTGAAGCTTTCTTT
CSARPGGAFEAFF
>TRBJ2-6|-|-|TRBV5-5
TGTGCCAGCAGCTTACAGGTAGCCGTACCTTCTGGGGCCAACGTCCTGACTTTC
CASSLQVAVPSGANVLTF
>TRBJ2-7|-|TRBD2|TRBV5-1
TGCGCCAGCGCCCCCGGGGGGGGGCCTTCGTCCTACAAGCAGTACTTC
CASAPGGGPSSYKQYF
>TRBJ1-5|few|-|TRBV7-2
TGTGCCAGCAGCTTCTCTGGAGGGTCCGGTCAGCCCCAGCATTTT
CASSFSGGSGQPQHF
>TRBJ2-3|many|TRBD2|TRBV7-2
TGTGCCAGCAGCTCGGGACTAGCGGCCGCATGGGATACGCAGTATTTT
CASSSGLAAAWDTQYF
>TRBJ2-3|-|-|TRBV5-1
TGCGCCAGCAGCTCCGGTGCCCCGGCAGATACGCAGTATTTT
CASSSGAPADTQYF
>TRBJ2-1|-|-|TRBV28
TGTGCCAGCAGTTTAGCGGGGGCCCCTACCTACAATGAGCAGTTCTTC
CASSLAGAPTYNEQFF
>TRBJ1-1|-|-|TRBV30
TGTGCCTGGGCGGGCGACCGGAACACTGAAGCTTTCTTT
CAWAGDRNTEAFF
>TRBJ1-1|-|TRBD1|TRBV3-1
TGTGCCAGCAGCACAGACAGGGGGAGGTTAACTTTCTTT
CASSTDRGRLTFF
>TRBJ1-2|-|-|TRBV28
TGTGCCAGCAGACCTCAATCAGGGGTCGGCTATGGCTACACCTTC
CASRPQSGVGYGYTF
>TRBJ2-1|many|-|TRBV4-3
TGCGCCAGCAGCCAAGCGGGCCTAGCGACCAATGAGCAGTTCTTC
CASSQAGLATNEQFF
>TRBJ2-3|-|-|TRBV12-3/TRBV12-4
TGTGCCAGCACCCGTGGCAGCGCAGATACGGAATATTTT
CASTRGSADTEYF
>TRBJ2-7|many|TRBD2|TRBV20-1
TGCAGTGCTAGGGGTAGCGGGGCTCCCTACGAGCAGTACTTC
CSARGSGAPYEQYF
>TRBJ2-1|many|TRBD1|TRBV6-4
TGTGCCAGCAGCCCGGGACAGGAGGTACATGAGCAGTTCTTC
CASSPGQEVHEQFF
>TRBJ1-1|once|-|TRBV4-3
TGCGCCAGCAGCCAAGATATGGACAGTTTAAACACTGAAGCTTTCTTT
CASSQDMDSLNTEAFF
>TRBJ1-1|-|-|TRBV6-6
TGTGCCAGCAGCGACCCGGGGAACACTGAAGTTTTCTTT
CASSDPGNTEVFF
>TRBJ2-5|few|-|TRBV20-1
TGCAGTGCTAGTGGGGAATTGAGGGGGGAGACCCAGTACTTC
CSASGELRGETQYF
>TRBJ2-2|-|-|TRBV29-1
TGCAGCGGGAGGTGGGGGGCGGCCGGGGAGCTGTTTTTT
CSGRWGAAGELFF
>TRBJ2-7|-|TRBD1|TRBV11-2
TGTGCCAGCAGGCCGACAGGGGGGACTCGAGCCGAGCAGTACTTC
CASRPTGGTRAEQYF
>TRBJ1-2|-|TRBD1|TRBV12-3/TRBV12-4
TGTGCCAGCAGTCGACAGGGGGTTGGGGTCTATGGCTGCACCTTC
CASSRQGVGVYGCTF
>TRBJ2-7|-|-|TRBV20-1
TGCAGTGCGACGTCCTTGCAGCGTGGTAGGCCAGGGTCCTACGAGCAGTACTTC
CSATSLQRGRPGSYEQYF
>TRBJ2-1|-|TRBD2|TRBV7-3
TGTGCCAGCAGCCCATTGGGACTAGCGGGGGCCCAGGGGTACAATGAGCAGTTCTTC
CASSPLGLAGAQGYNEQFF
>TRBJ2-4|many|-|TRBV9
TGTGCCAGCAGCACTTCGGGATCGTCGGACATTCAGTACTTC
CASSTSGSSDIQYF
>TRBJ2-1|once|-|TRBV4-3
TGCGCCAGCAGCCACAGCAGATCCAATGAGCAGTTCTTC
CASSHSRSNEQFF
>TRBJ2-5|few|-|TRBV12-3/TRBV12-4
TGTGCCAGTAGACTTCCAGGCGCAGAGACCCAGTACTTC
CASRLPGAETQYF
>TRBJ1-5|few|-|TRBV2
TGTGCCAGCAGTGAATGGCTAAATCAGCCCCAGCATTTT
CASSEWLNQPQHF
>TRBJ2-1|few|TRBD2|TRBV2
TGTGCCAGCAGTGACGGGACTAGCGGGTCGATAAGCTCCTACAATGAGCAGTTCTTC
CASSDGTSGSISSYNEQFF
>TRBJ1-1|few|-|TRBV9
TGTGCCAGCAGCGTAGCCCTAGATGAAGCTTTCTTT
CASSVALDEAFF
>TRBJ2-2|-|TRBD2|TRBV20-1
TGCAGTGCTCACGGACTAGCAGACACCGGGGAGCTGTTTTTT
CSAHGLADTGELFF
>TRBJ2-4|-|-|TRBV12-3/TRBV12-4
TGTGCCAGCAGCCCCGCGGAGGGAAACATTCAGTACTTC
CASSPAEGNIQYF
>TRBJ2-5|few|-|TRBV9
TGTGCCAGCAGCTTGGGAGAGGCACTCCAAGAGACCCAGTACTTC
CASSLGEALQETQYF
>TRBJ1-2|-|-|TRBV4-3
TGCGCCAGCAGCCAAGAAGGGGGGCCGCTTAATTATGGCTGCACCTTC
CASSQEGGPLNYGCTF
>TRBJ2-1|-|-|TRBV12-3/TRBV12-4
TGTGCCAGCAGTTTAGGGATAGCGTACTACAATGAGCAGTTCTTC
CASSLGIAYYNEQFF
>TRBJ2-5|many|-|TRBV12-3/TRBV12-4
TGTGCCAGCAGCCGGATGCACGGAGAGACCCAGTACTTC
CASSRMHGETQYF
>TRBJ2-1|many|-|TRBV7-3
TGTGCCAGCAGCTTAATAGGGAGGGGGGGCCCGCGGAATGAGCAGTTCTTC
CASSLIGRGGPRNEQFF
>TRBJ2-1|few|-|TRBV15
TGTGCCACCAGCTCGAAGGCCGGAGCGGGCTCCTACAATGAGCAGTTCTTC
CATSSKAGAGSYNEQFF
>TRBJ2-7|-|-|TRBV27
TGTGCCAGCAGTTTAAGCCTCCGAGGGGCCGAGCAGTACTTC
CASSLSLRGAEQYF
>TRBJ2-1|-|-|TRBV24-1
TGTGCCACCAGTGACGCGGGACGGGAAGAGCAGTTCTTC
CATSDAGREEQFF
>TRBJ1-3|-|-|TRBV6-5
TGTGCCAGCACCAACGACCGCTTCTCTGGAAACACCATATATTTT
CASTNDRFSGNTIYF
>TRBJ2-3|-|-|TRBV7-9
TGTGCCAGCAGCCCTTGGAGGGGGACAGATACGCAGTATTTT
CASSPWRGTDTQYF
>TRBJ2-5|-|-|TRBV19
TGTGCCAGTAGTATCTCCAGAGAAGAGACCCAGTACTTC
CASSISREETQYF
>TRBJ2-1|few|TRBD2|TRBV6-5
TGTGCCAGCAGTTATGGGCTAGCGGGAGGGAGCTTCTACAATGAGCAGTTCTTC
CASSYGLAGGSFYNEQFF
>TRBJ2-1|-|TRBD2|TRBV12-3/TRBV12-4
TGTGCCAGCAGCACGCCTAGCGGGGGGTTGAATGAGCAGTTCTTC
CASSTPSGGLNEQFF
>TRBJ2-3|-|-|TRBV5-1
TGCGCCAGCAGCCCCGTCCCGGGAACAGATACGCAGTATTTT
CASSPVPGTDTQYF
>TRBJ2-3|-|-|TRBV7-3
TGTGCCAGCAGCTTAGGACAGACATTCACAGATACGCAGTATTTT
CASSLGQTFTDTQYF